These T cell receptor beta chains were read from a single sample in a study of T cells in Graves' hyperthyroidism and ophthalmopathy. TCRdb re-derived calls from the multiplex PCR reads in MiXCR, one entry per CDR3 protein. Of approximately 530,000 distinct CDR3 sequences listed, over 15% are singletons. The sample consisted of blood. Receptors originate from a woman aged 18-30 years with Graves' hyperthyroidism. CDR3s leave out the opening cysteine and the closing phenylalanine or tryptophan. Size is omitted from some rows. Given values are once, few, many or a class for expanded clones.

TRBJ2-7,TRBV7-8,few,ASSLSRAGAKPYEQY
TRBJ1-2,TRBV7-9,-,ASSWEGNYGYT
TRBJ2-1,TRBV7-8,many,ASSLELAAYNEQF
TRBJ2-5,TRBV7-2,many,ASSARAGGLSQETQY
TRBJ1-4,TRBV12-3/TRBV12-4,many,ASRTTGMANEKLF
TRBJ2-7,TRBV7-2,-,ASAKGGTSYEQY
TRBJ1-2,TRBV2,many,ATGTAYGYT
TRBJ2-7,TRBV20-1,few,SARSSIYEQY
TRBJ1-1,TRBV2,many,ASKSDRINTEAF
TRBJ2-1,TRBV20-1,-,SASSGSNAMNEQF
TRBJ2-1,TRBV10-3,many,AISSLAGELYNEQF
TRBJ1-5,TRBV27,once,ASSEGLGGNQPQH
TRBJ1-2,TRBV27,few,ASTPAGWGSYGYT
TRBJ2-2,TRBV10-1,-,ASTEATTNTGELF
TRBJ2-1,TRBV11-2,many,ASSSYRDRGRIYNEQF
TRBJ2-5,TRBV27,-,ASSFLPYREETQY
TRBJ2-7,TRBV15,few,ATSTNLEQY
TRBJ1-2,TRBV6-5,many,ASSYSDISYGYT
TRBJ2-3,TRBV12-3/TRBV12-4,-,ASSGGLAVGDTQY
TRBJ2-1,TRBV9,few,ASSGLSGRGYNEQF
TRBJ1-5,TRBV6-1,few,ASSRSQGGSLYQPQH
TRBJ2-7,TRBV28,many,ASSLKWAASYEQY
TRBJ2-7,TRBV29-1,-,SVRDYEQY
TRBJ2-3,TRBV11-2,many,ASSLGSPDTQY
TRBJ1-5,TRBV7-2,many,ASSIGTPYSNQPQH
TRBJ2-2,TRBV7-8,many,ASSLSASSTGELF
TRBJ2-4,TRBV24-1,-,ATSDSGQVGH
TRBJ2-7,TRBV15,many,ATSREKAVAGNEQY
TRBJ2-5,TRBV27,-,ASSLSGLAGMEAQY
TRBJ1-2,TRBV5-1,-,ASRERTQPGYGYT
TRBJ2-1,TRBV5-1,many,ASSLVPHNNEQF
TRBJ2-7,TRBV28,many,ASSLGTGAPYEQY
TRBJ1-5,TRBV6-1,many,ASSEPVGPNQPQH
TRBJ2-1,TRBV19,few,ASSRQVHYNEQF
TRBJ1-1,TRBV10-3,few,ATVRQANVLMNTEAF
TRBJ2-7,TRBV27,-,ASSTKSRADSYEQY
TRBJ2-3,TRBV7-7,few,ASSFGPRGSTDTQY